The rows below give T cell receptor beta chains drawn from one sample of a study of shared clonotypes between healthy human individuals. Sequencing was performed with immunoSEQ multiplex PCR; in TCRdb, only in-frame clones are kept and a portion is missing. The profile shows around 500,000 clones, roughly three quarters of them singletons. The sequencing input was PBMCs. The receptors shown here come from a woman between 35 and 50 years old in good health. Some clones in this sample may be carry-over from other donors' samples. The CDR3 runs from the conserved cysteine through the conserved F or W. The D gene is left open where the match is weak. Size is stated for part of the rows, as once, few or many counts, or as a class when the clone is expanded.

CASSFSEGGNQPQHF,TGTGCCAGCAGTTTTTCGGAGGGGGGCAATCAGCCCCAGCATTTT,TRBJ1-5,TRBV28,NA,15,NA
CASSLVGTSSYEQYF,TGTGCCAGCAGCTTAGTTGGGACTAGCAGCTACGAGCAGTACTTC,TRBJ2-7,TRBV7-2,NA,15,TRBD2
CASSREYSYEQYF,TGTGCCAGCAGTCGGGAGTACTCCTACGAGCAGTACTTC,TRBJ2-7,TRBV14,NA,13,NA
CASTLDSLGNTIYF,TGTGCCAGCACCCTGGACAGCCTGGGTAACACCATATATTTT,TRBJ1-3,TRBV6-6,NA,14,NA
CASSKNSYGYTF,TGTGCCAGCAGCAAGAACAGCTATGGCTACACCTTC,TRBJ1-2,TRBV7-3,NA,12,NA
CAWSRIFPGLARSRAGELFF,TGTGCCTGGAGTCGTATTTTTCCGGGACTAGCGAGAAGTCGGGCCGGGGAGCTGTTTTTT,TRBJ2-2,TRBV30,NA,20,TRBD2
CASSISRTDTQYF,TGTGCCAGCAGCATCTCGAGGACAGATACGCAGTATTTT,TRBJ2-3,TRBV28,NA,13,NA
CASSFNEGWQPQHF,TGTGCCAGCAGTTTTAACGAGGGCTGGCAGCCCCAGCATTTT,TRBJ1-5,TRBV27,NA,14,NA
CASSMLTGRSMTDTQYF,TGTGCCAGTAGTATGCTAACGGGACGGAGTATGACAGATACGCAGTATTTT,TRBJ2-3,TRBV19,NA,17,NA
CASSFTSGGTEAFF,TGTGCCAGCAGTTTCACCAGTGGTGGGACTGAAGCTTTCTTT,TRBJ1-1,TRBV27,NA,14,NA
CASKASEAKNTEAFF,TGTGCCAGTAAAGCGTCGGAGGCCAAGAACACTGAAGCTTTCTTT,TRBJ1-1,TRBV19,few,15,NA
CASSPGLDELEQYF,TGTGCCAGCTCACCGGGACTAGATGAACTCGAGCAGTACTTC,TRBJ2-7,TRBV18,NA,14,TRBD2
CASSLGGGGYQETQYF,TGTGCCAGCAGCTTGGGCGGCGGGGGGTACCAAGAGACCCAGTACTTC,TRBJ2-5,TRBV11-3,NA,16,TRBD2
CASTGKGGRETQYF,TGTGCCAGCACCGGGAAAGGGGGCCGCGAGACCCAGTACTTC,TRBJ2-5,TRBV7-8,NA,14,TRBD1
CASSHRTGNTEAFF,TGTGCCAGCAGCCACAGGACAGGGAACACTGAAGCTTTCTTT,TRBJ1-1,TRBV6-1,NA,14,TRBD1
CASSMGREFYGYTF,TGTGCCAGTAGTATGGGCCGGGAATTCTATGGCTACACCTTC,TRBJ1-2,TRBV19,NA,14,NA
CASTLRDGAYEQYF,TGTGCCAGCACTCTCCGGGACGGAGCCTACGAGCAGTACTTC,TRBJ2-7,TRBV28,NA,14,NA
CASSPSGRGTDTQYF,TGTGCCAGCAGCCCCTCAGGGCGCGGCACAGATACGCAGTATTTT,TRBJ2-3,TRBV9,NA,15,NA
CASSLLGGAGEAFF,TGTGCCAGCAGCTTATTAGGGGGCGCGGGTGAAGCTTTCTTT,TRBJ1-1,TRBV7-3,NA,14,TRBD1
CASSSVAGVETQYF,TGTGCCAGCAGTTCAGTAGCGGGAGTGGAGACCCAGTACTTC,TRBJ2-5,TRBV28,NA,14,TRBD2
CASSPASGNTIYF,TGTGCCAGCAGCCCAGCTTCAGGAAACACCATATATTTT,TRBJ1-3,TRBV9,NA,13,NA
CASSLEPGVQSYNEQFF,TGTGCCAGCAGCTTGGAGCCGGGGGTGCAGTCCTACAATGAGCAGTTCTTC,TRBJ2-1,TRBV5-4,once,17,NA
CASSLGPSGRGTDTQYF,TGTGCCAGCAGCTTAGGCCCCAGCGGGAGGGGCACAGATACGCAGTATTTT,TRBJ2-3,TRBV11-2,NA,17,TRBD2
CAISDRVFYEQYF,TGTGCCATCAGTGACAGGGTCTTCTACGAGCAGTACTTC,TRBJ2-7,TRBV10-3,NA,13,NA
CASSTRGQTQYF,TGTGCCAGCAGCACCCGGGGACAGACGCAGTATTTT,TRBJ2-3,TRBV11-2,NA,12,TRBD1
CASSLFGRHEQYF,TGTGCCAGCAGTTTATTCGGGAGGCACGAGCAGTACTTC,TRBJ2-7,TRBV27,few,13,TRBD2
CASSPGQQTTIYF,TGTGCCAGCTCACCGGGACAGCAGACCACCATATATTTT,TRBJ1-3,TRBV18,NA,13,TRBD1
CAAHGDRGGQPQHF,TGTGCCGCCCATGGGGACAGGGGGGGCCAGCCCCAGCATTTT,TRBJ1-5,TRBV19,NA,14,TRBD1
CASSLSEFGYTF,TGTGCCAGCAGCTTGTCAGAATTTGGCTACACCTTC,TRBJ1-2,TRBV5-4,NA,12,NA
CASSQRTSGEYYEQYF,TGCGCCAGCAGCCAGAGGACTAGCGGGGAGTATTACGAGCAGTACTTC,TRBJ2-7,TRBV4-3,NA,16,TRBD2
CASSQPGQGYTF,TGTGCCAGCAGCCAGCCGGGACAGGGCTACACCTTC,TRBJ1-2,TRBV14,NA,12,TRBD1
CASSPGGDYNEQFF,TGCGCCAGCAGTCCCGGCGGAGACTACAATGAGCAGTTCTTC,TRBJ2-1,TRBV10-1,NA,14,NA
CASSLRGPYNEQFF,TGTGCCAGCAGTTTAAGGGGACCCTACAATGAGCAGTTCTTC,TRBJ2-1,TRBV27,NA,14,NA
CAISGTYTSTDTQYF,TGTGCCATCAGTGGGACTTATACTAGCACAGATACGCAGTATTTT,TRBJ2-3,TRBV10-3,once,15,NA
CASSLDRGSTEAFF,TGCGCCAGCAGCCTGGACAGGGGTTCGACTGAAGCTTTCTTT,TRBJ1-1,TRBV5-1,NA,14,TRBD1
CATSQGPGTGNTIYF,TGTGCCACCAGCCAGGGGCCCGGGACTGGAAACACCATATATTTT,TRBJ1-3,TRBV15,NA,15,NA
CASTRGRYEQYF,TGTGCCAGCACCAGGGGTCGATACGAGCAGTACTTC,TRBJ2-7,TRBV28,NA,12,NA